A single sample gave rise to the 26 T cell receptor beta chains below, sequenced in a study of blood T cell repertoires in COVID-19. Assay: immunoSEQ multiplex PCR; the TCRdb copy retains only in-frame clones and omits some. The table includes 99,000 or so clones, 84% detected once. What was sequenced was peripheral blood. These receptors originate from a man in his 70s with active or convalescent COVID-19.

This chain joins TRBV28 and TRBJ1-5, with 7 positions matching TRBD1. Trimming at V came to 5 bases and at J to 6 bases, leaving 16 bases not matched to a gene. The CDR3 is 17 residues long. CDR1 and CDR2 from the germline V gene are MDHEN and SYDVKM. This CDR3 reads CASSIYSGTVGFQPQHF. DNA for the CDR3: TGTGCCAGCAGTATTTACTCCGGGACAGTCGGCTTTCAGCCCCAGCATTTT.

This chain connects TRBV7-2 to TRBJ1-5; 7 bases map to TRBD1. This CDR3 is 15 amino acids long. With 1 base clipped from V and 4 bases from J, the junction kept 4 bases outside the gene matches. Germline-derived CDR1 and CDR2 are SGHTA and FQGNSA. The CDR3 DNA is TGTGCCAGCAGCTTAGGGACAGGTTGGAATCAGCCCCAGCATTTT. It codes for CASSLGTGWNQPQHF.

This clone was recorded a few times. The chain is built from TRBV27 and TRBJ1-1, with a possible D match to TRBD1 (6 bases). There are 15 residues in the CDR3. In germline, CDR1 is MNHEY, CDR2 SMNVEV (reference sequence). The ends were cut back, 4 bases at V and 1 base at J, with 13 bases in the middle. DNA of the CDR3: TGTGCCAGCAGTTCAGCGGGGGGGCCGAACACTGAAGCTTTCTTT. It encodes CASSSAGGPNTEAFF.

V and J are TRBV7-8 and TRBJ1-6; D perhaps matches TRBD1 (6 bases). The V end was cut by 2 bases, the J end by 10 bases, with 12 bases between. The CDR3 covers 14 residues. The germline V gene has CDR1 SGHVS and CDR2 FQNEAQ. CDR3 DNA sequence: TGTGCCAGCAGCTTACGAACAGGGCGGTCACCCCTCCACTTT. Translating it yields CASSLRTGRSPLHF.

The gene calls are TRBV6-2 or TRBV6-3 and TRBJ1-1; the D gene is possibly TRBD1 (5 bases). Germline loops: CDR1 MNHEY, CDR2 SVGEGT. CDR3 length: 13 amino acids. V shed 0 bases and J shed 8 bases, with 10 bases lying between them. CDR3 amino acids: CASSYSYTGEAFF. As DNA, the CDR3 is TGTGCCAGCAGTTACTCGTATACAGGAGAAGCTTTCTTT.

The V call is TRBV18, the J call TRBJ2-5, with 10 nucleotides matching TRBD2. Losses at the gene ends were 4 bases for V and 4 bases for J; bases not matched to a gene: 9. CDR3 length: 16 residues. Germline CDR1 is KGHSH and CDR2 is LQKENI. This CDR3 reads CASSRTLAGGGETQYF. In DNA form, the CDR3 reads TGTGCCAGCTCACGGACCTTAGCGGGGGGCGGAGAGACCCAGTACTTC. Full variable domain (outside the CDR3, taken from reference TRBV18 and TRBJ2-5): NAGVMQNPRHLVRRRGQEARLRCSPMKGHSHVYWYRQLPEEGLKFMVYLQKENIIDESGMPKERFSAEFPKEGPSILRIQQVVRGDSAAYFCASSRTLAGGGETQYFGPGTRLLVL.

The chain has TRBV7-4 and TRBJ1-3, with TRBD1 matching over 11 bases. The germline V gene encodes CDR1 SGHVT and CDR2 SQSDAQ. J was trimmed by 2 bases and V by 3 bases; bases with no gene match: 9. This CDR3 contains 18 residues. DNA for the CDR3: TGTGCCAGCAGCTTGTCGGCCCCGGACAGGGGGCCTGGAAACACCATATATTTT. Translating gives CASSLSAPDRGPGNTIYF.

The chain employs TRBV5-1 and TRBJ2-7, with TRBD1 matching 9 bases. The CDR3 is 14 residues long. Germline assignment: CDR1 SGHRS and CDR2 YFSETQ. The V segment lost 1 base and the J segment 4 bases; nucleotides outside the gene matches: 3. As DNA, the CDR3 is TGCGCCAGCAGCTTGATGACAGGGGGGTACGAGCAGTACTTC. Its translation: CASSLMTGGYEQYF.

V is TRBV18 and J is TRBJ2-3; D not certain. This CDR3 has 15 residues. From germline, CDR1 is KGHSH and CDR2 LQKENI. Trimming left V 4 bases short and J 0 bases short, with 11 bases between. CDR3: CASSRASASTDTQYF. In DNA form, the CDR3 reads TGTGCCAGCTCACGGGCATCGGCTAGCACAGATACGCAGTATTTT.

V and J are TRBV7-2 and TRBJ2-3; perhaps TRBD2 as D (6 bases). Trimming pared 2 bases from V and 0 bases from J, leaving 21 bases between. Per the germline V gene, CDR1 is SGHTA and CDR2 is FQGNSA. The CDR3 consists of 19 residues. The CDR3 DNA is TGTGCCAGCAGCTTATCTTCCCCTATTAGACTAGAGAGCACAGATACGCAGTATTTT. Protein: CASSLSSPIRLESTDTQYF.

The chain carries TRBV29-1 and TRBJ1-2, with TRBD1 matching 7 bases. CDR3 size: 13 residues. V lost 4 bases to trimming and J lost 0 bases; unmatched junction nucleotides: 2. Germline CDR1 SQVTM, CDR2 ANQGSEA. DNA for the CDR3: TGCAGCGTTGTGGGACAGACTAACTATGGCTACACCTTC. This translates into CSVVGQTNYGYTF.

The chain joins TRBV21-1 to TRBJ2-2; the DNA was not used to check the table's D call, TRBD2. TRBV21-1 is a listed pseudogene. The CDR3 sequence is 15 residues long. The CDR3 reads CASRLRGGNTGELFF. CDR3 bases: TGTGCCAGCAGACTACGGGGGGGGAACACCGGGGAGCTGTTTTTT.

In this sample, this clone turned up a few times. The chain has TRBV2 and TRBJ1-2; 9 nucleotides agree with TRBD1. J was trimmed by 7 bases and V by 1 base; bases with no gene match: 7. The CDR3 runs to 15 residues. Germline CDR1 is SNHLY and CDR2 is FYNNEI. The CDR3 nucleotides are TGTGCCAGCAGTGAAGTGTCACAGGGGGCTGGTGGCTACACCTTC. It specifies CASSEVSQGAGGYTF.

This chain uses TRBV5-6 with TRBJ1-3, with 9 bases lining up with TRBD1. This CDR3 is built from 15 residues. Germline-derived CDR1 and CDR2 are SGHDT and YYEEEE. With 4 bases clipped from V and 3 bases from J, the junction kept 5 bases outside the gene matches. CDR3 sequence reads: CASSRTGGFGNTIYF. DNA for the CDR3: TGTGCCAGCAGCCGAACAGGGGGCTTTGGAAACACCATATATTTT.

The chain joins TRBV6-5 to TRBJ2-2; D may be TRBD2 (5 bases). CDR3 size: 15 residues. CDR1 and CDR2 (germline): MNHEY, SVGAGI. Deletions cut 2 bases from V and 5 bases from J, with 12 bases between. The CDR3 is CASSYDPRVTGELFF. The CDR3 nucleotides are TGTGCCAGCAGTTACGATCCGCGGGTGACCGGGGAGCTGTTTTTT.

This clone has a handful of counts. J is TRBJ1-5 and V is TRBV3-1 (or the pseudogene TRBV3-2); D is perhaps TRBD1 (5 bases). The CDR3 has 14 amino acids. The V and J ends lost 2 bases and 3 bases respectively, with 8 bases between them. Per germline, CDR1 LGHDT and CDR2 YNNKEL (reference sequence). The CDR3: CASSQRQFNQPQHF. Written as DNA, the CDR3 is TGTGCCAGCAGCCAACGACAGTTCAATCAGCCCCAGCATTTT.

J is TRBJ1-1 and V is TRBV18, with D possibly TRBD1 on 5 matching bases. The germline V and J ends were trimmed by 0 bases and 8 bases, with 10 bases remaining between them. Germline V lookup: CDR1 KGHSH, CDR2 LQKENI. The length of the CDR3 is 13 residues. The CDR3 DNA reads TGTGCCAGCTCACCACCGGTCCAGGGAGAAGCTTTCTTT. Translated: CASSPPVQGEAFF.

The CDR3 is CASSFSTGPSSGEKLFF. In DNA, the CDR3 is TGCGCCAGCAGCTTTTCGACAGGTCCCTCCTCGGGTGAAAAACTGTTTTTT. The chain employs TRBV5-1 and TRBJ1-4; TRBD1 might be the D (6 bases). V was shortened by 2 bases and J by 7 bases, with 21 bases between the two germline ends. Germline-derived CDR1 and CDR2 are SGHRS and YFSETQ. CDR3 size: 17 residues.

This clone was recorded many times. This chain links TRBV5-4 with TRBJ1-2, with 11 positions matching TRBD1. The germline V gene has CDR1 SGHNT and CDR2 YYREEE (reference sequence). Trimming took 4 bases from V and 2 from J; bases not matched to a gene: 1. The CDR3 totals 14 residues. CDR3 loop: CASSRDRGNYGYTF. In nucleotides, the CDR3 is TGTGCCAGCAGCAGGGACAGGGGGAACTATGGCTACACCTTC.

This clone was observed a handful of times. This chain links TRBV7-8 with TRBJ2-3, with D tentatively TRBD1 (6 bases). Germline V lookup: CDR1 SGHVS, CDR2 FQNEAQ. The V end lost 1 base, the J end lost 6 bases, and 14 bases lay between the germline ends. CDR3 size: 15 residues. The DNA for the CDR3 is TGTGCCAGCAGCTTAGAGCGCGTTCAGGGGGATACGCAGTATTTT. It yields the protein CASSLERVQGDTQYF.

The chain couples TRBV2 to TRBJ1-1; D might be TRBD1 (5 bases). V lost 4 bases and J 0 bases, leaving 9 bases between the germline ends. This CDR3 has 14 amino acids. The germline CDR1 and CDR2 sequences are SNHLY and FYNNEI. The CDR3 region has the DNA TGTGCCAGCAGTGTCAAACAGGTGAACACTGAAGCTTTCTTT. Protein sequence: CASSVKQVNTEAFF.

V and J are TRBV30 and TRBJ1-2; weak D call: TRBD1 (5 bases). Germline lookup yields CDR1 GTSNPN and CDR2 SVGIG (reference sequence). Trimming took off 2 bases at V and 4 bases at J, with 14 bases between the two ends. The CDR3 spans 14 residues. The CDR3 DNA is TGTGCCTGGAGTATCAGGACATTCGGCTATGGCTACACCTTC. Translating it yields CAWSIRTFGYGYTF.

This clone was counted only a few times. CDR3 nucleotide sequence: TGTGCCAGCAATGTTTTCCAGGGGACGAACACTGAAGCTTTCTTT. It is translated as CASNVFQGTNTEAFF. This chain connects TRBV2 to TRBJ1-1; D is perhaps TRBD1 (6 bases). CDR1 and CDR2 (germline): SNHLY, FYNNEI. The CDR3 is 15 residues long. Trimming cost V 7 bases and J 1 base, with 16 bases left between them.

This clone qualifies as medium-sized (0.01 to 0.1%). The chain couples TRBV2 to TRBJ2-7; D ambiguous. Germline lookup yields CDR1 SNHLY and CDR2 FYNNEI. The CDR3 spans 13 residues. V lost 0 bases, J lost 1 base, and 4 bases lay in between. This chain's CDR3 is CASSEAQSYEQYF. The DNA of the CDR3 is TGTGCCAGCAGTGAAGCGCAGTCCTACGAGCAGTACTTC.

V usage is TRBV5-4 and J usage is TRBJ2-2, with a possible D match to TRBD1 (5 bases). The CDR3 contains 14 residues. The germline CDR1 and CDR2 sequences are SGHNT and YYREEE (reference sequence). Trimming shortened V by 5 bases and J by 1 base, and 9 bases separated the two germline ends. The CDR3 coding sequence is TGTGCCAGCAGTATAGACAGGAACACCGGGGAGCTGTTTTTT. It translates to CASSIDRNTGELFF.

The gene calls are TRBV27 and TRBJ2-1; 8 positions agree with TRBD2. CDR3 size: 12 residues. Germline CDR1 MNHEY, CDR2 SMNVEV (reference sequence). V was clipped by 5 bases and J by 9 bases; unmatched bases: 3. CDR3: CASSPGGPEQFF. CDR3 DNA sequence: TGTGCCAGCAGTCCGGGAGGGCCTGAGCAGTTCTTC.